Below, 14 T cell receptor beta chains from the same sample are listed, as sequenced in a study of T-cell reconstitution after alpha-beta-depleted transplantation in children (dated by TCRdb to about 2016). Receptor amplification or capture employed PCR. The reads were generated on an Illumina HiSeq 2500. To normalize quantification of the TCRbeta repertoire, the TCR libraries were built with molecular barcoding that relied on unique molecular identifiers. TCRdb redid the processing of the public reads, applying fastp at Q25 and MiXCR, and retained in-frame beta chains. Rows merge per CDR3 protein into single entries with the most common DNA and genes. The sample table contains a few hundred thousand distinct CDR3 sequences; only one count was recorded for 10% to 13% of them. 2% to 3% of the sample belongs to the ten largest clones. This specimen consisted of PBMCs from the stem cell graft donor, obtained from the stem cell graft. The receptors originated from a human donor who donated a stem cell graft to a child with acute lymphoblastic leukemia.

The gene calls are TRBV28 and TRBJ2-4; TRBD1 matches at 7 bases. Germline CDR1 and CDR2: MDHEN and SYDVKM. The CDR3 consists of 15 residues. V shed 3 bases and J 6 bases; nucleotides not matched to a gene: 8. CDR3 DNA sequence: TGTGCCAGCAGTTTGACTAAGAACAGGGGAAACATTCAGTACTTC. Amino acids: CASSLTKNRGNIQYF.

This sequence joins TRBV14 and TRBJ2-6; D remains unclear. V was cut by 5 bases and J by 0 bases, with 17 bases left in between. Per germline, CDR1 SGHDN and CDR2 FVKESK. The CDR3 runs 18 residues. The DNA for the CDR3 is TGTGCCAGCAGCACTTCCCGGGTCTTATACTCTGGGGCCAACGTCCTGACTTTC. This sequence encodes CASSTSRVLYSGANVLTF.

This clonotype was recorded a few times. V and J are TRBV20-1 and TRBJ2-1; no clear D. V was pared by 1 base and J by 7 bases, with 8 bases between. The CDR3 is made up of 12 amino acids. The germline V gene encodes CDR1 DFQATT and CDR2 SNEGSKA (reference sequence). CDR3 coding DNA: TGCAGTGCTAGAGCAGGAACTAATGAGCAGTTCTTC. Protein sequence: CSARAGTNEQFF.

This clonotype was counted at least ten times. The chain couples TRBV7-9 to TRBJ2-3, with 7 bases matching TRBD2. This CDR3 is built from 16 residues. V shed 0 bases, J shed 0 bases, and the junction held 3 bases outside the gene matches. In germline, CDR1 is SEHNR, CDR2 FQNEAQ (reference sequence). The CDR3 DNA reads TGTGCCAGCAGCTTAGCGTTTAGCGGGAGCACAGATACGCAGTATTTT. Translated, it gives CASSLAFSGSTDTQYF.

The DNA of the CDR3 is TGTGCCAGCAGCTTAAGGTGGGGACTAGCCTACAATGAGCAGTTCTTC. As protein: CASSLRWGLAYNEQFF. The chain carries TRBV11-2 and TRBJ2-1, with 8 bases lining up with TRBD2. The CDR3 consists of 16 residues. Per the germline V gene, CDR1 is SGHAT and CDR2 is FQNNGV. Unmatched junction bases numbered 5, after V lost 2 bases and J lost 2 bases.

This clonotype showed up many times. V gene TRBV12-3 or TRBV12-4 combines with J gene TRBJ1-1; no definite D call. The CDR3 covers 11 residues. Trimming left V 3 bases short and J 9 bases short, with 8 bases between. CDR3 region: CASSLREQAFF. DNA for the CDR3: TGTGCCAGCAGTTTGAGGGAACAAGCTTTCTTT.

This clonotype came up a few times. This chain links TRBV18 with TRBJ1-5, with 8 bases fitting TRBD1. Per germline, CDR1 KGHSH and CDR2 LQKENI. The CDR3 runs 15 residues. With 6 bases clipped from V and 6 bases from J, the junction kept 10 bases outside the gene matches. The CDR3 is CASSLTGQGGQPQHF. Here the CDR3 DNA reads TGTGCCAGCTCCTTGACTGGACAGGGCGGTCAGCCCCAGCATTTT. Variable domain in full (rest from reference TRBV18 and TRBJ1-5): NAGVMQNPRHLVRRRGQEARLRCSPMKGHSHVYWYRQLPEEGLKFMVYLQKENIIDESGMPKERFSAEFPKEGPSILRIQQVVRGDSAAYFCASSLTGQGGQPQHFGDGTRLSIL.

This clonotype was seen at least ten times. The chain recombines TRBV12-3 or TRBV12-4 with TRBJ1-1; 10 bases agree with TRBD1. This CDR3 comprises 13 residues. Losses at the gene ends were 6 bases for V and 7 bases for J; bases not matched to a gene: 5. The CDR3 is CASSSGQGFEAFF. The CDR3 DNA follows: TGTGCCAGCAGCTCGGGACAGGGGTTTGAAGCTTTCTTT.

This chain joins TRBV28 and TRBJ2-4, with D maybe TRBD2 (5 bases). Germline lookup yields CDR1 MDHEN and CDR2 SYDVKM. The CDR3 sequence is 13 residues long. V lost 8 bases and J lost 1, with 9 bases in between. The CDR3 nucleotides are TGTGCCAGCGGGAGTACGGCCAAAAACATTCAGTACTTC. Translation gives CASGSTAKNIQYF.

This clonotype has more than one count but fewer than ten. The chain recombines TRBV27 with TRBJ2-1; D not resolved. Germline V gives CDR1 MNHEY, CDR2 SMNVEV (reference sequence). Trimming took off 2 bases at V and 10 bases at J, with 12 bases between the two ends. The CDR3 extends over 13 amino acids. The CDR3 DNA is TGTGCCAGCAGTTTACCGGGCCCTGGGGAGCAGTTCTTC. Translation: CASSLPGPGEQFF.

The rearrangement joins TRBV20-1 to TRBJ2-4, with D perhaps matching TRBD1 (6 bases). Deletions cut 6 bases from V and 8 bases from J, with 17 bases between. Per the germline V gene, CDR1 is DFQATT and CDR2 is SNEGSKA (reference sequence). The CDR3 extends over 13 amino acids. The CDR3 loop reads CSASTDYRDIQYF. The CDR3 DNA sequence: TGCAGTGCCTCCACCGACTACAGGGACATTCAGTACTTC.

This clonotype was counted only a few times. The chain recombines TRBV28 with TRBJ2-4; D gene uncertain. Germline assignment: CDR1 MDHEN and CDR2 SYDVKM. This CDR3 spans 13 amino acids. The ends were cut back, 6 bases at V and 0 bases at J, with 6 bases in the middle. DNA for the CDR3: TGTGCCAGCAGGACTTTAGCCAAAAACATTCAGTACTTC. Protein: CASRTLAKNIQYF.

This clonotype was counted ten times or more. For the CDR3, the DNA is TGTGCCAGCAGTTTAGTGACTCGGTCCTCTGGAAACACCATATATTTT. Translation: CASSLVTRSSGNTIYF. V and J are TRBV12-3 or TRBV12-4 and TRBJ1-3; D is uncertain. The CDR3 sequence is 16 residues long. V gave up 1 base and J gave up 0 bases, with 10 bases separating them.

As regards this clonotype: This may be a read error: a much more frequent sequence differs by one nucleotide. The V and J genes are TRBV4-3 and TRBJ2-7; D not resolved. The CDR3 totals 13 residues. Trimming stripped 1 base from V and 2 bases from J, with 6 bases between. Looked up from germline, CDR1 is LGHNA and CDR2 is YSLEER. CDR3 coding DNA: TGCGCCAGCAGCCAAGGGACCACCTACGAGCAGTACTTC. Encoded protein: CASSQGTTYEQYF.